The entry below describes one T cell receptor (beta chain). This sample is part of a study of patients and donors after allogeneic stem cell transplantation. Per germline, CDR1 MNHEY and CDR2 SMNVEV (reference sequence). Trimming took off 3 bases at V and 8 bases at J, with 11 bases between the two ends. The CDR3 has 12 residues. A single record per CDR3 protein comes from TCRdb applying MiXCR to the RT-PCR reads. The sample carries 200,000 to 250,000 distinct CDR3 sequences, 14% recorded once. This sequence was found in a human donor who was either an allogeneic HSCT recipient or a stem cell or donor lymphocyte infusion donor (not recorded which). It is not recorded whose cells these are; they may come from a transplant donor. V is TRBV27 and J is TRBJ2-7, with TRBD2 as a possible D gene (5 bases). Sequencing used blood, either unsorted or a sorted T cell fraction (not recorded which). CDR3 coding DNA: TGTGCCAGCAGTTTTTCGGGGATCAAGCAGTACTTC. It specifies CASSFSGIKQYF.